This T cell receptor (beta chain) was captured by sequencing in a study of T cell responses to AZD1222 COVID-19 vaccine. Worth noting for this clone: Its antigen is still unknown.

The study's findings and limits: Donors were mostly white British, more females; clonal diversity possibly underestimated. Unmutated regions of variants are reportedly targeted by nearly half of spike-specific TCRs.

Trimming left V 5 bases short and J 6 bases short, with 9 bases between. There are 11 residues in the CDR3. CDR1 is DFQATT, CDR2 SNEGSKA, per germline (reference sequence). This table comes from immunoSEQ multiplex PCR, and its TCRdb copy is limited to in-frame clones, with some not included. The data hold around 89,000 clones, with over 75% observed a single time. The starting material was peripheral blood, obtained on day 0 of AZD1222 vaccination. V is TRBV20-1 and J is TRBJ2-3; D is perhaps TRBD2 (5 bases). The sequence derives from an adult in good health. DNA of the CDR3: TGCAGTGCTGGGAGTGGGGATACGCAGTATTTT. Translating it yields CSAGSGDTQYF.